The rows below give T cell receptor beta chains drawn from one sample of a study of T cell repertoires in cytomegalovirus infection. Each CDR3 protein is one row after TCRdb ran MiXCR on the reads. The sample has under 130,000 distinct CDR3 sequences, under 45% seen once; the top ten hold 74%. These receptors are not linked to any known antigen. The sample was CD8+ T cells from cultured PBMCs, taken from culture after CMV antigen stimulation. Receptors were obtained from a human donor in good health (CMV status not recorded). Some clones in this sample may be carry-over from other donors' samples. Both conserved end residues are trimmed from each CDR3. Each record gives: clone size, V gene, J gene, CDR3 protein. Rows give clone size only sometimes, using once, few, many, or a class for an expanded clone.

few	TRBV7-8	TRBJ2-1	ASSEGYSSYNEQF
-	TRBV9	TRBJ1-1	ASSPRRGTEAF
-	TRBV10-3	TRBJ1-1	AISEDRGQYTEAF
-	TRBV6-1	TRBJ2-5	ASRGVGKETQY
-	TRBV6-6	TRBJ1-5	ASSYWDTHLGNQPQH
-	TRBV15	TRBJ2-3	ATEGGTDTQY
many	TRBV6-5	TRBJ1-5	ASSYSDDQPQH
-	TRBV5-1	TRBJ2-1	ASRSNYNEQF
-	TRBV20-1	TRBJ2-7	SASSRGPLLEQY
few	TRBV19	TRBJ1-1	ASSNDRGSTEAF
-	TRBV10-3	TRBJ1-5	AISELGQGGDQPQH
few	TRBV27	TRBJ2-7	ASSLTIYDEQY
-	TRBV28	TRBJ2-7	ASSLSARDYEQY
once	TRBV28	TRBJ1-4	ASSPAGTEGNEKLF
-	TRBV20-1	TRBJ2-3	SASRLAGRSSTDTQY
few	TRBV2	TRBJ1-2	ASSEDRAVLYGYT
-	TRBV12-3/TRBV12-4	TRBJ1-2	ASSLAAPGQGLPGYT
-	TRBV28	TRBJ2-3	ASSQGQGTSTDTQY
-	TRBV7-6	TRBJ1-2	ASRPTGLDRGYT
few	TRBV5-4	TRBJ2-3	VYRDYHTDTQY
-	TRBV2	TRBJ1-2	ASFLHINYGYT
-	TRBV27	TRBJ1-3	ASSLSLHSGNTIY
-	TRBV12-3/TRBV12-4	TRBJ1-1	ASSGGGVGTEAF
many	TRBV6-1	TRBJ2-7	ASRGPGISYEQY
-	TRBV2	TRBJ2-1	ASSDPLDDPPGLAREEQF
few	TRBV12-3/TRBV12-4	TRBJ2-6	ASSPTGISNVLT
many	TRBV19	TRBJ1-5	ASGAGSYQPQH
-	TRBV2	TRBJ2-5	ASSESRFWEETQY
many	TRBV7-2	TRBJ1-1	ASSLGDSTNTEAF
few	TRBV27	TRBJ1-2	ASSLFADSIGEGSYGYT
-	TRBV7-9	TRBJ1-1	ASSATALDTEAF
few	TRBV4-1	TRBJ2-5	ASSQGQIETQY
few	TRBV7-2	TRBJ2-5	ASSLLAGQETQY
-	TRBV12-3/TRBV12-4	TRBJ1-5	ASSFSNSNQPQH
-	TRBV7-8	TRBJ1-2	ASSSPDISPNYGYT
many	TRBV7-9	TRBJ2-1	ASSPRDRDNEQF
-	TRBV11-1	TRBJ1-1	ASSLGGIEAF
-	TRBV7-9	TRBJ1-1	ASSLGAGITEAF
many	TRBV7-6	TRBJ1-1	ASSRPPDSLNTEAF
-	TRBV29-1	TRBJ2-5	SVKRDRRGETQY
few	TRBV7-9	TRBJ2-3	ASSSGGEVTDTQY
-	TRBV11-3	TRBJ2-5	ASSLDGQETQY
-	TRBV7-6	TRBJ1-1	ASSLPWATEAF
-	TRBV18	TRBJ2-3	ASSRAGADTQY
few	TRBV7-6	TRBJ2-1	ASDSDTSYNEQF
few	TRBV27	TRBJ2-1	ASRERVEVSSYNEQF
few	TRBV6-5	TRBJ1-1	ASSYTYQQGEGFLSTEAF
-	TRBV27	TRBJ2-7	ASGPGGTAYEQY
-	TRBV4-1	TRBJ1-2	ASTQVWGQTGNYGYT
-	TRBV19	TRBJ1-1	ATRPANTEAF
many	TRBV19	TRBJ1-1	ASSITVMNTEAF